This TCR beta chain was recorded in a study of vaccination effects on CD4 cells after COVID-19. Turning to the study itself: Median timing of post-vaccine samples was 72 days after the second dose. Study results and limitations: Missing from the study were early post-infection timepoints, and its convalescent patients were few.

ViraFEST assay sequencing came after antigen-specific CD4+ T cells were expanded with viral peptide pools. Cells that had been cultured for roughly ten days were the source of isolated CD4+ T cells. Participants were vaccinated with two doses of either the BNT162b2 or mRNA-1273 vaccine. Recipients of the vaccine had no prior SARS-CoV-2 infection and negative nucleocapsid antibodies. Regarding this clone: Its cognate antigen is unknown.

Only in-frame clones appear in the TCRdb table, and some are missing; sequencing was by immunoSEQ multiplex PCR. The profile covers roughly 70,000 clones, with 74% appearing a single time and about 1.6% taken by the ten largest. This clonotype was obtained from a human donor who received a COVID-19 vaccine. Sequences were derived from CD4+ T cells from PBMCs cultured with HCoV-229E spike peptides, sampled after COVID-19 vaccination.

The CDR3 region is CASSAALAGYANEQFF. In DNA, the CDR3 is TGCGCCAGCAGTGCCGCTCTAGCGGGGTATGCCAATGAGCAGTTCTTC. The chain links TRBV10-1 to TRBJ2-1; 9 bases are shared with TRBD2. Germline trimming cut 4 bases from V and 6 bases from J; bases unmatched to any gene: 10. CDR1 is WNHNN and CDR2 is SYGVQD in the germline V gene (reference sequence). This CDR3 region has 16 residues.